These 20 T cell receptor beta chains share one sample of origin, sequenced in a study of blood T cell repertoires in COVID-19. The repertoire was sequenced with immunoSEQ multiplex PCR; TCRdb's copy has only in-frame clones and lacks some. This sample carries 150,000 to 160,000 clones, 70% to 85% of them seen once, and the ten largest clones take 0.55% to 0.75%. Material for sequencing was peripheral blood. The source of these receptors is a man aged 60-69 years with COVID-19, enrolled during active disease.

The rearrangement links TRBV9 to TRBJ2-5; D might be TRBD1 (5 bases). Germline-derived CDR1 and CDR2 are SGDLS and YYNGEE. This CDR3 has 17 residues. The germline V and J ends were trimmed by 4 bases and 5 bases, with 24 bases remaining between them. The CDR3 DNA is TGTGCCAGCAGCACCAACGATGGGCCTTCAGGGTTCGAGACCCAGTACTTC. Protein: CASSTNDGPSGFETQYF.

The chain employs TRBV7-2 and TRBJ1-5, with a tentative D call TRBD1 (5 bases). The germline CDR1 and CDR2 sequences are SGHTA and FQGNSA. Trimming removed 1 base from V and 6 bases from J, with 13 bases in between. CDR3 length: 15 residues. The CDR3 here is CASSLGQGAGQPQHF. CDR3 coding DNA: TGTGCCAGCAGCTTAGGGCAGGGAGCGGGTCAGCCCCAGCATTTT.

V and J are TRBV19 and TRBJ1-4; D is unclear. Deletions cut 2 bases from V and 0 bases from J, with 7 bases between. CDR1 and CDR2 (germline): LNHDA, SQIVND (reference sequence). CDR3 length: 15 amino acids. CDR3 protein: CASSISVATNEKLFF. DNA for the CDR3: TGTGCCAGTAGTATATCGGTGGCAACTAATGAAAAACTGTTTTTT.

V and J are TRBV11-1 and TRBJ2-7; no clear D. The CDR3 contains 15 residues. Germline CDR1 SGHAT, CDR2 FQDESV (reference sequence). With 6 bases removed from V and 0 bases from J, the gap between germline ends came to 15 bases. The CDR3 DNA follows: TGTGCCAGCAGAGAGTCCAGGCTGATCTCCTACGAGCAGTACTTC. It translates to CASRESRLISYEQYF.

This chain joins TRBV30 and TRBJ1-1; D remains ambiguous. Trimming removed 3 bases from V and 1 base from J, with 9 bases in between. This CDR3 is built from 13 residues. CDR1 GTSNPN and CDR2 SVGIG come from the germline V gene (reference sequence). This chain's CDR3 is CAWRWARNTEAFF. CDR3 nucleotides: TGTGCCTGGAGGTGGGCGAGGAACACTGAAGCTTTCTTT.

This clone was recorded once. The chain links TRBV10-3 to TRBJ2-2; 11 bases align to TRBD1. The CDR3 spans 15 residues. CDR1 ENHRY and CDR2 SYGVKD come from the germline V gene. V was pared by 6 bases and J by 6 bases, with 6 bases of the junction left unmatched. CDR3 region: CAIRSGTGGAGELFF. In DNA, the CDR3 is TGTGCCATCAGATCAGGGACAGGGGGTGCCGGGGAGCTGTTTTTT.

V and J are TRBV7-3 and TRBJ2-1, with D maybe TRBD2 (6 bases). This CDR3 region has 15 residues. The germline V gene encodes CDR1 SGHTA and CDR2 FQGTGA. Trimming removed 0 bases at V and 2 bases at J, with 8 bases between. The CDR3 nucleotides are TGTGCCAGCAGCTTAACGACGGGAGCCTACAATGAGCAGTTCTTC. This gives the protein CASSLTTGAYNEQFF.

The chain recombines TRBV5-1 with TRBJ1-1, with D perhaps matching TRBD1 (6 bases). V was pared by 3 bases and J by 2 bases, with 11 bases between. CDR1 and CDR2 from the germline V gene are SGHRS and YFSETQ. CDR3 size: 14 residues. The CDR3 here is CASSSVDSNTEAFF. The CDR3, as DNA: TGCGCCAGCAGCTCCGTGGACAGCAACACTGAAGCTTTCTTT.

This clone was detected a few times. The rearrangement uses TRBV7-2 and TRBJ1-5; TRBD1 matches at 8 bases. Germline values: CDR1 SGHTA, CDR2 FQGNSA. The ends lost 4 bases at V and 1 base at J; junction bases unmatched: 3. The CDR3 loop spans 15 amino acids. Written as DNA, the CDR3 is TGTGCCAGCAGCTACAGGACAGGGAGCAATCAGCCCCAGCATTTT. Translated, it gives CASSYRTGSNQPQHF.

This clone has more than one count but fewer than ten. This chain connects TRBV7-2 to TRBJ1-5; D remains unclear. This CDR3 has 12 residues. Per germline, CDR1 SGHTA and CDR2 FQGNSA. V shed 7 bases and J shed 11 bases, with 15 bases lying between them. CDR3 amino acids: CASTGLTEAQHF. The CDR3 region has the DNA TGTGCCAGCACCGGACTGACGGAGGCCCAGCATTTT.

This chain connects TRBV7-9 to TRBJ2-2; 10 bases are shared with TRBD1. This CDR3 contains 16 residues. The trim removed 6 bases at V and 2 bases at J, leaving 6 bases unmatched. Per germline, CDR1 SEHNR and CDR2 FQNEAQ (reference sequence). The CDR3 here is CASRRRQGANTGELFF. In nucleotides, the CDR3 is TGTGCCAGCAGACGTCGACAGGGGGCCAACACCGGGGAGCTGTTTTTT.

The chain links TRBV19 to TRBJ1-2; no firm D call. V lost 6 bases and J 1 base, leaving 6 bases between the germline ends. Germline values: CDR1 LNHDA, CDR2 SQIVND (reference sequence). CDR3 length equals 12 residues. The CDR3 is CASRAVNYGYTF. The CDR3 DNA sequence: TGTGCCAGTAGGGCTGTTAACTATGGCTACACCTTC.

CDR3 sequence reads: CASSPVRGAYGYTF. The CDR3 DNA reads TGTGCCAGCAGCCCTGTTAGGGGCGCTTATGGCTACACCTTC. The chain is built from TRBV3-1 (or the pseudogene TRBV3-2) and TRBJ1-2, with D tentatively TRBD1 (5 bases). There are 14 residues in the CDR3. Germline CDR1 and CDR2: LGHDT and YNNKEL (reference sequence). V was cut by 4 bases and J by 5 bases, with 14 bases left in between.

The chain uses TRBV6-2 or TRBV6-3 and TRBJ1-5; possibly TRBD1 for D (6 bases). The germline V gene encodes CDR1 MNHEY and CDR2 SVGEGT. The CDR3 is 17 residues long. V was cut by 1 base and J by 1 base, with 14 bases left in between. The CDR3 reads CASSYFRAGASNQPQHF. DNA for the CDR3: TGTGCCAGCAGTTACTTTAGGGCGGGGGCGAGCAATCAGCCCCAGCATTTT.

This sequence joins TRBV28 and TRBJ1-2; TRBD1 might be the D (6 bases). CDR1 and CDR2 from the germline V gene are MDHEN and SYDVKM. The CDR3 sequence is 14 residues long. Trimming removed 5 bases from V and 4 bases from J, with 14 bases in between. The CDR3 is CASSPLGQTYGYTF. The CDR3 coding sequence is TGTGCCAGCAGTCCTCTAGGACAGACCTATGGCTACACCTTC.

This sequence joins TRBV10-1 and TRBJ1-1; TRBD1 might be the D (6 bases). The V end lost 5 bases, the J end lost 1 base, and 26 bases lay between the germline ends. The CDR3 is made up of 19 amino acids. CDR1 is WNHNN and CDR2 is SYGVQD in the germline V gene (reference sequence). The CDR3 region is CASSRTGGCRQEKNTEAFF. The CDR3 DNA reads TGCGCCAGCAGTCGAACCGGTGGGTGTCGACAGGAAAAGAACACTGAAGCTTTCTTT.

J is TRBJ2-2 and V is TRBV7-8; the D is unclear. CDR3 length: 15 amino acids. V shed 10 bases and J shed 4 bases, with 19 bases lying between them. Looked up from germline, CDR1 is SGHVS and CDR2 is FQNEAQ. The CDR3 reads CATNPPLETTGELFF. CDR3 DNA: TGTGCCACCAACCCTCCCTTGGAGACCACCGGGGAGCTGTTTTTT.

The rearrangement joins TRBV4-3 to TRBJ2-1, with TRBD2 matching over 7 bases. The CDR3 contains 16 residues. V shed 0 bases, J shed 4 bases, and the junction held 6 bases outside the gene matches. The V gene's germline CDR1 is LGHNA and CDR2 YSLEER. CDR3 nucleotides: TGCGCCAGCAGCCAAGAACGGGGCGGGGGTTACAATGAGCAGTTCTTC. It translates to CASSQERGGGYNEQFF.

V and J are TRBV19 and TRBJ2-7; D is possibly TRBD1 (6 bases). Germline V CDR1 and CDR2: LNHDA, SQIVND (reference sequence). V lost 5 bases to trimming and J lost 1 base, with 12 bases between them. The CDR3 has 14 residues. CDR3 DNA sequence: TGTGCCAGTAGTGTACAGGGTGGGTCCTACGAGCAGTACTTC. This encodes CASSVQGGSYEQYF.

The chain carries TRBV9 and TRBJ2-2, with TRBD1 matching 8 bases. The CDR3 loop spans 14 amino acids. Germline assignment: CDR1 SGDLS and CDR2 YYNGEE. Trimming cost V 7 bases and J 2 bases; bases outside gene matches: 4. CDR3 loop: CASRGTGNTGELFF. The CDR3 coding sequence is TGTGCCAGCCGGGGGACAGGTAACACCGGGGAGCTGTTTTTT.